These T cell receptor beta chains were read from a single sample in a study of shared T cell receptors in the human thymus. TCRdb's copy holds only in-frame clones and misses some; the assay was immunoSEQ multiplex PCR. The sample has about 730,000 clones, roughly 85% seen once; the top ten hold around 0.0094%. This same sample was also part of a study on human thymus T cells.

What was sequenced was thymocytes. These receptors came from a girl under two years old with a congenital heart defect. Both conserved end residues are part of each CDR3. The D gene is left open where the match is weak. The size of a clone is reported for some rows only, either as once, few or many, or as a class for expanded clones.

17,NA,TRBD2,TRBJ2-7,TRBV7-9,CASSPGVLAGGVYEQYF,TGTGCCAGCAGCCCAGGGGTTCTAGCGGGGGGAGTCTACGAGCAGTACTTC
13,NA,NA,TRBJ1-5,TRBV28,CASKASGQGPQHF,TGTGCCAGCAAAGCGTCAGGGCAAGGGCCCCAGCATTTT
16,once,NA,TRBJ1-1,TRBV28,CASSLKGRSMNTEAFF,TGTGCCAGCAGTTTAAAAGGGAGATCCATGAACACTGAAGCTTTCTTT
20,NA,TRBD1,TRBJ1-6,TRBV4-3,CASSQSKDRDRVNRNSPLHF,TGCGCCAGCAGCCAAAGTAAAGACCGGGACAGGGTAAACCGAAATTCACCCCTCCACTTT
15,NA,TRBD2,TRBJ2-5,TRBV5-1,CASSLSFAGEETQYF,TGCGCCAGCAGCTTGTCGTTCGCGGGGGAAGAGACCCAGTACTTC
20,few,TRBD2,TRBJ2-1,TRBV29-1,CSVEDLQGSSGGSSYNEQFF,TGCAGCGTTGAAGATCTTCAGGGTTCTAGCGGGGGGAGCTCCTACAATGAGCAGTTCTTC
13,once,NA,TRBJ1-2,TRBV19,CASRVTSGYGYTF,TGTGCCAGTAGGGTCACCAGCGGGTATGGCTACACCTTC
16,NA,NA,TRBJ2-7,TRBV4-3,CASSQDGQGCGYEQYF,TGCGCCAGCAGCCAAGATGGTCAGGGTTGTGGATACGAGCAGTACTTC
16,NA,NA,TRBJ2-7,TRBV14,CASSQVYQGPSSEQYF,TGTGCCAGCAGCCAAGTTTACCAGGGTCCCTCCTCCGAGCAGTACTTC
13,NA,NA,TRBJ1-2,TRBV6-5,CASSHQGHYGYTF,TGTGCCAGCAGTCATCAGGGCCACTATGGCTACACCTTC
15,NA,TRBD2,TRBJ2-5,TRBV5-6,CASSSTSGEGETQYF,TGTGCCAGCAGCTCGACTAGCGGGGAGGGAGAGACCCAGTACTTC
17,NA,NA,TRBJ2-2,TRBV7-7,CASSLGPTGDYTGELFF,TGTGCCAGCAGCTTAGGACCGACAGGGGACTATACCGGGGAGCTGTTTTTT
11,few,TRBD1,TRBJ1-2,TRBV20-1,CSARGDSPQSF,TGCAGTGCTAGAGGGGACAGCCCTCAGAGCTTC
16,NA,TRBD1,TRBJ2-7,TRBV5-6,CASSLEGDREIFEQYF,TGTGCCAGCAGCTTGGAGGGGGACAGGGAAATTTTCGAGCAGTACTTC
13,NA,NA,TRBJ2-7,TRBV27,CASSPGVSYEQYF,TGTGCCAGCAGCCCCGGGGTCTCCTACGAGCAGTACTTC
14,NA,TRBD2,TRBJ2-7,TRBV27,CASSPNRGVHEQYF,TGTGCCAGCAGTCCGAACCGGGGGGTCCACGAGCAGTACTTC
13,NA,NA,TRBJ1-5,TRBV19,CATSQRTNQPQHF,TGTGCCACCTCACAGAGAACAAATCAGCCCCAGCATTTT
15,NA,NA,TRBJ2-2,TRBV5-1,CASSLGGANTGELFF,TGCGCCAGCAGCTTGGGTGGAGCGAACACCGGGGAGCTGTTTTTT
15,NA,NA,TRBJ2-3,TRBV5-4,CASSPGLKKPDTQYF,TGTGCCAGCAGCCCCGGACTGAAAAAACCAGATACGCAGTATTTT
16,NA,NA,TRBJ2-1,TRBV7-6,CASSLDSFSTSDEQFF,TGTGCCAGCAGCTTAGATAGTTTTTCCACCTCGGATGAGCAGTTCTTC
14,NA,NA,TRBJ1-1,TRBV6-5,CASRHRNMNTEAFF,TGTGCCAGCAGACACAGGAACATGAACACTGAAGCTTTCTTT
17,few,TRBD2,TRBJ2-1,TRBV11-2,CASSLEGEGLAGNEQFF,TGTGCCAGCAGCTTAGAGGGGGAGGGACTAGCGGGGAATGAGCAGTTCTTC
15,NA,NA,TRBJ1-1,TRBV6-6,CASSYFRTVSAEAFF,TGTGCCAGCAGTTACTTTAGAACAGTCTCCGCTGAAGCTTTCTTT
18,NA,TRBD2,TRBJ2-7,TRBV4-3,CASSQDRTGGMLVYEQYF,TGCGCCAGCAGCCAAGATCGGACCGGGGGGATGCTTGTCTACGAGCAGTACTTC
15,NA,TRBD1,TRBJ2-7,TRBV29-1,CSVVWGTGLTYEQYF,TGCAGCGTTGTGTGGGGGACAGGGCTGACTTACGAGCAGTACTTC
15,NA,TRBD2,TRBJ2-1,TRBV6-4,CASSPTSGGAVEQFF,TGTGCCAGCAGTCCGACTAGCGGGGGGGCGGTTGAGCAGTTCTTC
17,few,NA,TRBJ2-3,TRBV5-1,CASSAGPPSPSTDTQYF,TGCGCCAGCAGCGCGGGACCGCCGAGCCCCTCAACAGATACGCAGTATTTT
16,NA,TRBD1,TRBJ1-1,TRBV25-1,CASTEGQLKVDTEAFF,TGTGCCAGCACCGAGGGACAGCTAAAGGTGGACACTGAAGCTTTCTTT
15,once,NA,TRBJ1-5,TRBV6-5,CASSYGRNRDQPQHF,TGTGCCAGCAGTTATGGGCGCAATAGAGATCAGCCCCAGCATTTT
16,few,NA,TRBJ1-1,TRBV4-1,CASTKGEPVGNTEAFF,TGCGCCAGCACAAAGGGGGAGCCAGTTGGGAACACTGAAGCTTTCTTT
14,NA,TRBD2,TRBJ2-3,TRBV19,CASSSKRGTDTQYF,TGTGCCAGTAGTAGTAAGCGGGGGACGGATACGCAGTATTTT
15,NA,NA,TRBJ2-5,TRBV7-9,CASSRAMEGQETQYF,TGTGCCAGCAGTCGAGCTATGGAGGGCCAAGAGACCCAGTACTTC
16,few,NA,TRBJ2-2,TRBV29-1,CSVEDQGQMNTGELFF,TGCAGCGTTGAAGATCAGGGGCAAATGAACACCGGGGAGCTGTTTTTT
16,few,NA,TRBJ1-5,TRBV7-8,CASSFGQGRGNQPQHF,TGTGCCAGCAGCTTCGGTCAGGGGCGAGGCAATCAGCCCCAGCATTTT
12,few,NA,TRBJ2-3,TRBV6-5,CASSPSGDTQYF,TGTGCCAGCAGTCCCTCGGGAGATACGCAGTATTTT
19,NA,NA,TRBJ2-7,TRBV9,CASSERAEGHLRTIDEQYF,TGTGCCAGCAGCGAACGAGCAGAGGGCCACTTACGGACTATCGACGAGCAGTACTTC
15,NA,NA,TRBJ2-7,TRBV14,CASSQDGEGPGEQYF,TGTGCCAGCAGCCAAGATGGTGAGGGCCCCGGCGAGCAGTACTTC
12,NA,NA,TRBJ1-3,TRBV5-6,CASSLLGNTIYF,TGTGCCAGCAGCTTGCTCGGAAACACCATATATTTT
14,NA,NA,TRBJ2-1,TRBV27,CASSSTPRGKEQFF,TGTGCCAGCAGTTCTACCCCTAGGGGAAAGGAGCAGTTCTTC
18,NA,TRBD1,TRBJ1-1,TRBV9,CASSNRDRGREGNTEAFF,TGTGCCAGCAGCAACCGGGACAGGGGGCGAGAGGGGAACACTGAAGCTTTCTTT
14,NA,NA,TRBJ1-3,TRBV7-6,CASSPTGAGNTIYF,TGTGCCAGCAGCCCGACAGGTGCTGGAAACACCATATATTTT
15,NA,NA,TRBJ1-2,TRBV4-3,CASSQEKGKGYGYTF,TGCGCCAGCAGCCAAGAAAAGGGGAAAGGGTATGGCTACACCTTC
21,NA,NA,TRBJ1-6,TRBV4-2,CASSLYRGSPLGSSYNSPLHF,TGTGCCAGCAGCCTTTACCGTGGGAGCCCCCTTGGCAGCTCCTATAATTCACCCCTCCACTTT
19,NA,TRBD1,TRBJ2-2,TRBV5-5,CASRFPLWDSNPNTGELFF,TGTGCCAGCAGATTCCCCCTTTGGGACAGCAACCCGAACACCGGGGAGCTGTTTTTT
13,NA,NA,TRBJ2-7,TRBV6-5,CASSEGGSYEQYF,TGTGCCAGCAGTGAAGGGGGATCATACGAGCAGTACTTC
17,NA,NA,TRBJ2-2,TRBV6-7,CASSYSEAGRNTGELFF,TGTGCCAGCAGTTACTCGGAGGCGGGGCGAAACACCGGGGAGCTGTTTTTT
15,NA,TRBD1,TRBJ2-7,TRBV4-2,CASSQTRRGTYEQYF,TGTGCCAGCAGCCAAACTCGCAGGGGGACCTACGAGCAGTACTTC
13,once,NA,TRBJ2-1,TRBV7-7,CASSPRSYNEQFF,TGTGCCAGCAGCCCCCGCTCCTACAATGAGCAGTTCTTC
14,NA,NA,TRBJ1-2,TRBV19,CASRNETGNYGYTF,TGTGCCAGTAGAAACGAAACAGGGAACTATGGCTACACCTTC
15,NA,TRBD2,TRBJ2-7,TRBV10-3,CATGLAGGFSYEQYF,TGTGCCACAGGACTAGCGGGAGGTTTCTCCTACGAGCAGTACTTC
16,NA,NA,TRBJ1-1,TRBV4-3,CASSQGEREENTEAFF,TGCGCCAGCAGCCAAGGGGAAAGGGAGGAGAACACTGAAGCTTTCTTT
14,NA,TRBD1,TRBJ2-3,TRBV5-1,CASSIGQGVAAQYF,TGCGCCAGCAGCATAGGACAGGGTGTCGCCGCGCAGTATTTT
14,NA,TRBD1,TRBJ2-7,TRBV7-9,CASSSLARGYEQYF,TGTGCCAGCAGCTCCCTCGCCAGGGGGTACGAGCAGTACTTC